This record concerns one TCR beta chain sequence. Its cognate antigen is unknown. The libraries were made with immunoSEQ v3. Profiling relied on immunoSEQ multiplex PCR, and the TCRdb table lists in-frame clones only, not all of them. The repertoire includes tens of thousands of clones, 80% to 90% of them detected once, and 4% to 6% sits in the top ten. The record originates from a study of TIL therapy for anti-PD-1-resistant metastatic lung cancer. The overall study: Tumor harvest preceded PD-1/PD-L1 blockade, followed by nivolumab treatment. Findings and limits, study-wide: TIL clonotype persistence in blood showed no apparent association with response.

Time point given: pre-treatment sample, taken before nivolumab and TIL therapy. This CDR3 spans 12 amino acids. Germline CDR1 reads SGHTA; CDR2 reads FQGTGA. The V gene lost 1 base and the J gene lost 7 bases, with 5 bases spanning the gap. The V and J genes are TRBV7-3 and TRBJ2-1; D is uncertain. This TCR came from a person aged 25 to 80 with non-small cell lung cancer. The sequenced sample was blood, obtained at baseline. The CDR3 DNA reads TGTGCCAGCAGCTTAATAGGTAATGAGCAGTTCTTC. It specifies CASSLIGNEQFF.